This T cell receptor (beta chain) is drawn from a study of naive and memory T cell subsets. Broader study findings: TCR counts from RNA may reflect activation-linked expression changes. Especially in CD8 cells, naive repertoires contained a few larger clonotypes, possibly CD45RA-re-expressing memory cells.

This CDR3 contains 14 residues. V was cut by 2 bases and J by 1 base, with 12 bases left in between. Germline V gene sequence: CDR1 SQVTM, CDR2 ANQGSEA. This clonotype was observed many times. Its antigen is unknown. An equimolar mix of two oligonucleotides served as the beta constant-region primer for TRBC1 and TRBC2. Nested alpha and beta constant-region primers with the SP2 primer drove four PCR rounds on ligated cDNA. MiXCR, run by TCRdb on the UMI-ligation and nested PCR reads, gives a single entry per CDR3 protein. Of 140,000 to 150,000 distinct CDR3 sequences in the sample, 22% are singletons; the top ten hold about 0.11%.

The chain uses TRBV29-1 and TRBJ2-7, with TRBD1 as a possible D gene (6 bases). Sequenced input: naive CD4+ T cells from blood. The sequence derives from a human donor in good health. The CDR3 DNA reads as TGCAGCGTTGAAACAGGGTTAGGGTCCTACGAGCAGTACTTC. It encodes CSVETGLGSYEQYF.